This T cell receptor beta chain was found in a study of blood T cell repertoires in COVID-19. In the study overall: COVID-19 samples collected from the United States, Italy and Spain covered acute and convalescent phases.

The CDR3 extends over 14 amino acids. Trimming took 4 bases from V and 1 from J, leaving 11 bases between them. The V gene's germline CDR1 is MNHEY and CDR2 SMNVEV (reference sequence). TCRdb's table, derived via immunoSEQ multiplex PCR, lists solely in-frame clones and lacks some. The sample yields 150,000 to 200,000 clones, 75% to 90% seen once. Participants were aged about 18 to 89 years from around 26 US areas. The sample taken for sequencing was PBMCs or T cells enriched from blood (not recorded which). This receptor was taken from a man in his forties who had recovered from COVID-19. The V call is TRBV27, the J call TRBJ2-7; D call uncertain. The CDR3 sequence is CASSWQDSSYEQYF. CDR3 in DNA: TGTGCCAGCAGTTGGCAGGATTCATCCTACGAGCAGTACTTC.